The 20 T cell receptor beta chains below come from one sample, sequenced in a study of glioma-infiltrating T cells. The iRepertoire nested amplicon-rescue multiplex PCR amplified TCR alpha and beta CDR3s from RNA. TCRdb reanalysed the multiplex PCR reads using MiXCR and keeps one entry per CDR3 protein. The data show roughly 100,000 distinct CDR3 sequences, roughly 39% seen once. Sequenced input: glioma tissue, nonneoplastic brain tissue, or PBMCs (not recorded which). Receptors originate from a human donor with low-grade glioma or glioblastoma, undergoing nonglioma brain surgery, or in good health (not recorded which).

As regards this clonotype: The conserved closing phenylalanine or tryptophan is absent in this CDR3, likely reflecting a read error. This chain uses TRBV7-2 with TRBJ2-2; maybe TRBD2 (6 bases). The CDR3 loop spans 15 amino acids. Germline CDR1 and CDR2: SGHTA and FQGNSA. The CDR3 is CASSRSGLNTGELFL. DNA for the CDR3: TGCGCCAGCAGCAGAAGCGGGTTGAACACCGGGGAGCTGTTTCTT.

This clonotype was picked up many times. The rearrangement links TRBV14 to TRBJ1-6; D gene unclear. This CDR3 has 14 residues. CDR1 is SGHDN and CDR2 is FVKESK in the germline V gene. Between the trimmed V and J ends, which lost 1 base and 8 bases, there was a span of 9 bases. The CDR3 region has the DNA TGTGCCAGCAGCCAAGTCAGAAGGGATTCACCCCTCCACTTT. It encodes CASSQVRRDSPLHF. Complete variable domain (other parts from reference TRBV14 and TRBJ1-6): EAGVTQFPSHSVIEKGQTVTLRCDPISGHDNLYWYRRVMGKEIKFLLHFVKESKQDESGMPNNRFLAERTGGTYSTLKVQPAELEDSGVYFCASSQVRRDSPLHFGNGTRLTVT.

The table lists this clonotype with many counts. This rearrangement joins TRBV12-3 or TRBV12-4 to TRBJ1-2; 7 bases match TRBD1. The CDR3 is 15 amino acids. V trimming: 6 bases; J trimming: 0 bases; junction bases outside the gene matches: 7. CDR3 DNA: TGTGCCAGCAGAAGACAGGGTTCATCTAACTATGGCTACACCTTC. Translating gives CASRRQGSSNYGYTF.

This clonotype was picked up many times. The chain uses TRBV5-1 and TRBJ1-1; 9 bases match TRBD1. Germline trimming cut 3 bases from V and 4 bases from J; bases unmatched to any gene: 7. The CDR3 is made up of 15 amino acids. The V gene's germline CDR1 is SGHRS and CDR2 YFSETQ. The CDR3 coding sequence is TGCGCCAGCAGCTCATCAGGACAGGGGTTCACTGAAGCTTTCTTT. Protein sequence: CASSSSGQGFTEAFF. The full variable domain, rest sourced from reference TRBV5-1 and TRBJ1-1, is KAGVTQTPRYLIKTRGQQVTLSCSPISGHRSVSWYQQTPGQGLQFLFEYFSETQRNKGNFPGRFSGRQFSNSRSEMNVSTLELGDSALYLCASSSSGQGFTEAFFGQGTRLTVV.

This clonotype was recorded many times. The chain is built from TRBV19 and TRBJ2-7, with D tentatively TRBD1 or TRBD2 (5 bases each). CDR1 is LNHDA, CDR2 SQIVND, per germline (reference sequence). This CDR3 is 13 amino acids long. V was pared by 4 bases and J by 3 bases, with 10 bases between. The CDR3: CASSNGGYYEQYF. The CDR3 DNA follows: TGTGCCAGTAGTAATGGGGGATACTACGAGCAGTACTTC. Using reference TRBV19 and TRBJ2-7 for the parts outside the CDR3, the full variable domain is DGGITQSPKYLFRKEGQNVTLSCEQNLNHDAMYWYRQDPGQGLRLIYYSQIVNDFQKGDIAEGYSVSREKKESFPLTVTSAQKNPTAFYLCASSNGGYYEQYFGPGTRLTVT.

This clonotype was seen a handful of times. Possible read error: a much larger clone is one base away. The chain combines TRBV20-1 with TRBJ2-7, with D perhaps assigned TRBD1 or TRBD2 (5 bases each). There are 14 residues in the CDR3. CDR1 and CDR2 (germline): DFQATT, SNEGSKA (reference sequence). The V end lost 4 bases, the J end lost 6 bases, and 19 bases lay between the germline ends. CDR3 protein: CSAKGPSSWSEQYF. The CDR3 DNA sequence: TGCAGTGCTAAGGGGCCGTCTAGCTGGAGCGAGCAGTACTTC.

This clonotype has at least ten counts. The CDR3 loop reads CASSREGAVTGELFF. CDR3 nucleotides: TGTGCCAGCAGCCGAGAGGGGGCCGTGACCGGGGAGCTGTTTTTT. This chain connects TRBV7-2 to TRBJ2-2; the match to TRBD1 covers 7 bases. Germline values: CDR1 SGHTA, CDR2 FQGNSA. The CDR3 loop spans 15 amino acids. V shed 5 bases, J shed 5 bases, and the junction held 8 bases outside the gene matches.

There are many counts of this clonotype. V gene TRBV11-2 combines with J gene TRBJ2-7; 10 bases are a match to TRBD2. The germline V gene encodes CDR1 SGHAT and CDR2 FQNNGV. After removal of 5 bases from V and 5 bases from J, the junction contained 6 bases not matched to a gene. This CDR3 has 14 amino acids. The CDR3 reads CASSLSGLANEQYF. CDR3 nucleotide sequence: TGTGCCAGCAGCCTATCGGGACTAGCGAACGAGCAGTACTTC.

As for this clonotype: A much larger clone differs from this one at a single base, so this may be a read error. V usage is TRBV5-8 and J usage is TRBJ1-2, with no clear D. The V end lost 2 bases, the J end lost 7 bases, and 9 bases lay between the germline ends. CDR1 SGHTS and CDR2 YDEGEE come from the germline V gene. CDR3 length: 12 amino acids. The CDR3 is CASSFDQCGYTF. For the CDR3, the DNA is TGTGCCAGCAGCTTCGACCAGTGTGGCTACACCTTC.

V is TRBV29-1 and J is TRBJ2-7; tentative D call: TRBD1 (5 bases). Germline V gene lookup returns CDR1 SQVTM and CDR2 ANQGSEA. This CDR3 contains 13 residues. Trimming removed 4 bases at V and 1 base at J, with 11 bases between. In DNA, the CDR3 is TGCAGCGTTGTTTCAGGGCCATCCTACGAGCAGTACTTC. Translation gives CSVVSGPSYEQYF.

CDR3 amino acids: CASSHSGAYNEQFF. The CDR3 nucleotides read TGTGCCAGCAGTCATAGCGGGGCCTACAATGAGCAGTTCTTC. The chain carries TRBV6-2 or TRBV6-3 and TRBJ2-1; 8 bases are a match to TRBD2. The V segment lost 5 bases and the J segment 2 bases; nucleotides outside the gene matches: 2. CDR1 is MNHEY and CDR2 is SVGEGT in the germline V gene. This CDR3 has 14 residues.

This clonotype has at least ten counts. The genes are TRBV6-1 and TRBJ1-6; 8 nucleotides line up with TRBD1. Looked up from germline, CDR1 is MNHNS and CDR2 is SASEGT. V gave up 7 bases and J gave up 1 base; unmatched junction bases: 3. The CDR3 contains 15 residues. The CDR3 region is CASNDRGSYNSPLHF. The CDR3 DNA reads as TGTGCCAGCAACGACAGGGGATCCTATAATTCACCCCTCCACTTT.

This clonotype showed up just a few times. V gene TRBV5-1 combines with J gene TRBJ2-5; 10 bases align to TRBD1. CDR1 is SGHRS, CDR2 YFSETQ, per germline. Trimming removed 2 bases from V and 1 base from J; junction bases left unmatched: 2. The length of the CDR3 is 15 residues. CDR3: CASSFRTGGQETQYF. The CDR3 nucleotides read TGCGCCAGCAGCTTCAGGACAGGGGGCCAAGAGACCCAGTACTTC.

This clonotype was counted many times. This rearrangement joins TRBV6-1 to TRBJ1-1, with TRBD1 matching 10 bases. V was clipped by 4 bases and J by 1 base; unmatched bases: 3. The CDR3 loop spans 15 amino acids. Per the germline V gene, CDR1 is MNHNS and CDR2 is SASEGT. CDR3 in amino acids: CASSVGTGANTEAFF. In nucleotides, the CDR3 is TGTGCCAGCAGTGTAGGGACAGGGGCGAACACTGAAGCTTTCTTT.

This clonotype was detected ten times or more. A read error may produce the germline difference seen at one junction end. This chain joins TRBV20-1 and TRBJ2-7; maybe TRBD1 (5 bases). The CDR3 consists of 10 residues. CDR1 and CDR2 from the germline V gene are DFQATT and SNEGSKA (reference sequence). The CDR3: CSATELGQIF. DNA for the CDR3: TGCAGTGCTACTGAGCTGGGGCAGATCTTC.

In this sample, this clonotype turned up a few times. The gene calls are TRBV9 and TRBJ2-7; TRBD2 matches 9 bases. V lost 3 bases and J lost 2; bases outside the gene matches: 3. The CDR3 covers 14 residues. The germline CDR1 and CDR2 sequences are SGDLS and YYNGEE. CDR3 residues: CASSAGGGAYEQYF. CDR3 DNA sequence: TGTGCCAGCAGCGCCGGCGGGGGGGCCTACGAGCAGTACTTC.

This clonotype was observed many times. The chain carries TRBV7-3 and TRBJ2-1, with a weak D call TRBD2 (5 bases). The CDR3 extends over 13 amino acids. V lost 4 bases, J lost 4 bases, and 8 bases lay in between. CDR1 is SGHTA and CDR2 is FQGTGA in the germline V gene. The CDR3 loop reads CASSSRDYNEQFF. In DNA form, the CDR3 reads TGTGCCAGCAGCTCCCGGGATTACAATGAGCAGTTCTTC.

This clonotype was picked up many times. The chain couples TRBV7-2 to TRBJ1-1, with D hard to call. Germline V gene sequence: CDR1 SGHTA, CDR2 FQGNSA. CDR3 length: 13 amino acids. With 7 bases removed from V and 5 bases from J, the gap between germline ends came to 14 bases. CDR3 nucleotides: TGTGCCAGCAATACCGGAGGGCGGACTGAAGCTTTCTTT. Translating gives CASNTGGRTEAFF.

Remarks on this clonotype: A read error is likely, as this CDR3 ends without the conserved phenylalanine or tryptophan. J is TRBJ1-1 and V is TRBV7-9; 7 nucleotides align to TRBD1. Unmatched junction bases numbered 11, after V lost 6 bases and J lost 1 base. Germline CDR1 and CDR2: SEHNR and FQNEAQ (reference sequence). The CDR3 runs to 16 residues. CDR3 in amino acids: CASSLGQSHWNTEAFS. The DNA of the CDR3 is TGTGCCAGCAGTCTGGGACAGTCCCATTGGAACACTGAAGCTTTCTCT.

In this sample, this clonotype turned up many times. This may be a read error: a much more frequent sequence differs by one nucleotide. The chain couples TRBV12-3 or TRBV12-4 to TRBJ2-1, with D unclear. The V gene lost 3 bases and the J gene lost 3 bases, with 0 bases spanning the gap. This CDR3 has 11 residues. CDR3 DNA: TGTGCCAGCAGTTTCTACAATGAGCAGTTCTTC. Its protein is CASSFYNEQFF.